This T cell receptor beta chain derives from a study of long-term antiretroviral therapy in people with HIV. Sequencing used immunoSEQ v3.0 at survey level. Here immunoSEQ multiplex PCR was the method, and the copy in TCRdb shows in-frame clones only, minus some. The top ten hold 1.2% to 1.5% of the sample, which has 17,000 or so clones, approximately 95% seen once. V dropped 0 bases and J dropped 2 bases, with 7 bases sitting between them. Germline-derived CDR1 and CDR2 are SGHRS and YFSETQ. There are 14 residues in the CDR3. This clone was seen only once. The chain employs TRBV5-1 and TRBJ2-3; D gene ambiguous. This TCR was sampled from a man aged 25 to 40 with HIV. Sequenced material: unsorted PBMCs, taken approximately 11 years after starting antiretroviral therapy. The CDR3, as DNA: TGCGCCAGCAGCTTGGGAGCTAACACAGATACGCAGTATTTT. Translating it yields CASSLGANTDTQYF.